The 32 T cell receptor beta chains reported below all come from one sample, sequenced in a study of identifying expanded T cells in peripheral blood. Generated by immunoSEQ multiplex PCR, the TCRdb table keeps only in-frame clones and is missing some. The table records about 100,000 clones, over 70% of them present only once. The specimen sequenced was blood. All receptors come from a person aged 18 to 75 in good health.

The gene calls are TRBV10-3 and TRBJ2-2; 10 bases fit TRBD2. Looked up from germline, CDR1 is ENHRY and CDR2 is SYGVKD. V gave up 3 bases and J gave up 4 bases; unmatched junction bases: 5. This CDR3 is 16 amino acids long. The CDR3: CAISEGTSVGTGELFF. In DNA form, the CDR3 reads TGTGCCATCAGTGAAGGGACTAGCGTAGGCACCGGGGAGCTGTTTTTT.

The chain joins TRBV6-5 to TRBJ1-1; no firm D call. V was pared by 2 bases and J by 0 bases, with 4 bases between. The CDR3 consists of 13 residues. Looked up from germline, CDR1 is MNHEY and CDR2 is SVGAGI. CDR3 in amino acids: CASSYRVNTEAFF. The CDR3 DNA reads TGTGCCAGCAGTTACCGGGTGAACACTGAAGCTTTCTTT.

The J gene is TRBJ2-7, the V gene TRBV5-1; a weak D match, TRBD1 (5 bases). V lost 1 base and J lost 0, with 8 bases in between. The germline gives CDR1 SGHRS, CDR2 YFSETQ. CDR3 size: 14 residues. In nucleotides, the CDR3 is TGCGCCAGCAGCTTGCGACAGAGCTCCTACGAGCAGTACTTC. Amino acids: CASSLRQSSYEQYF. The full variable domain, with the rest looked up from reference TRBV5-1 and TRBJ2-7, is KAGVTQTPRYLIKTRGQQVTLSCSPISGHRSVSWYQQTPGQGLQFLFEYFSETQRNKGNFPGRFSGRQFSNSRSEMNVSTLELGDSALYLCASSLRQSSYEQYFGPGTRLTVT.

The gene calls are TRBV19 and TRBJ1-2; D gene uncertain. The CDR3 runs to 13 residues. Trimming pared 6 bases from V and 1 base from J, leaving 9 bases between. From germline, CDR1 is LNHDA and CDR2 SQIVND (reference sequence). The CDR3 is CASRGLDNYGYTF. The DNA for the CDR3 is TGTGCCAGTAGGGGCCTGGATAACTATGGCTACACCTTC. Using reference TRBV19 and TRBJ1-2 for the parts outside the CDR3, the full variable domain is DGGITQSPKYLFRKEGQNVTLSCEQNLNHDAMYWYRQDPGQGLRLIYYSQIVNDFQKGDIAEGYSVSREKKESFPLTVTSAQKNPTAFYLCASRGLDNYGYTFGSGTRLTVV.

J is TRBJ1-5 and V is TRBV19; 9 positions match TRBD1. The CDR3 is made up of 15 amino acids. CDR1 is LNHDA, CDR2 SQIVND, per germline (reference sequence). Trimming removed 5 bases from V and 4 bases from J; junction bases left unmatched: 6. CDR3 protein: CASSGIGQGNQPQHF. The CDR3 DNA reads TGTGCCAGTAGTGGGATTGGACAGGGGAATCAGCCCCAGCATTTT. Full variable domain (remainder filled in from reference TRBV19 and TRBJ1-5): DGGITQSPKYLFRKEGQNVTLSCEQNLNHDAMYWYRQDPGQGLRLIYYSQIVNDFQKGDIAEGYSVSREKKESFPLTVTSAQKNPTAFYLCASSGIGQGNQPQHFGDGTRLSIL.

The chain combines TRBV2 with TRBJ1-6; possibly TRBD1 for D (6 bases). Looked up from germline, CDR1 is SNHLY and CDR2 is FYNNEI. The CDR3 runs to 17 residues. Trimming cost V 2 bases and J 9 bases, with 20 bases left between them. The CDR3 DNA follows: TGTGCCAGCAGTGAATATAAGGCAGGGGTGGTGGGTTCACCCCTCCACTTT. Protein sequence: CASSEYKAGVVGSPLHF.

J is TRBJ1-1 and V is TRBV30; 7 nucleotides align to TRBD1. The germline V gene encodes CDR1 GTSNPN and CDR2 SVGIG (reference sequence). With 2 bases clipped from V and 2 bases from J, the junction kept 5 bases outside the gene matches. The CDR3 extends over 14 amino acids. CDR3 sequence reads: CAWSTRQGNTEAFF. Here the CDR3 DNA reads TGTGCCTGGAGTACCAGACAGGGAAACACTGAAGCTTTCTTT.

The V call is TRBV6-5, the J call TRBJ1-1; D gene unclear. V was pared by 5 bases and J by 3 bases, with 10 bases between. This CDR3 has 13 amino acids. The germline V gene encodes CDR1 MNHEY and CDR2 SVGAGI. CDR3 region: CASSARAYTEAFF. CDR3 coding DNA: TGTGCCAGCAGTGCGAGGGCCTACACTGAAGCTTTCTTT.

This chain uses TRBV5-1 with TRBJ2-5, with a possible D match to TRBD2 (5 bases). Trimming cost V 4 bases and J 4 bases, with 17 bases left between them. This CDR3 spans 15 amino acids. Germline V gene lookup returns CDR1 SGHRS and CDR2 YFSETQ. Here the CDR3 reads CASSPDAGGAETQYF. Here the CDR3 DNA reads TGCGCCAGCAGCCCAGATGCCGGAGGAGCAGAGACCCAGTACTTC.

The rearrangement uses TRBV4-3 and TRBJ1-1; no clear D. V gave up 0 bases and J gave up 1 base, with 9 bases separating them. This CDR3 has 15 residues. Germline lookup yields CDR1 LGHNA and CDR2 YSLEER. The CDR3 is CASSQDETPNTEAFF. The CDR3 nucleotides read TGCGCCAGCAGCCAAGATGAGACACCGAACACTGAAGCTTTCTTT.

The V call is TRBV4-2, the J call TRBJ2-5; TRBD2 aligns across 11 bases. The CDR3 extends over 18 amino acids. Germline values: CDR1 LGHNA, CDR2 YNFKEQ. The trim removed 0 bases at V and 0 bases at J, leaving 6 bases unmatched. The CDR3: CASSQDLAGGIHQETQYF. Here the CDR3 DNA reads TGTGCCAGCAGCCAAGATCTAGCGGGAGGCATTCACCAAGAGACCCAGTACTTC.

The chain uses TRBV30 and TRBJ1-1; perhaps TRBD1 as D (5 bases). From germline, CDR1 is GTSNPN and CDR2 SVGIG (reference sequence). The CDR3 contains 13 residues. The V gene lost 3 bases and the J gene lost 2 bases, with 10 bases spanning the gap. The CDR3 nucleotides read TGTGCCTGGAGACCCGGGGGTAACACTGAAGCTTTCTTT. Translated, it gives CAWRPGGNTEAFF. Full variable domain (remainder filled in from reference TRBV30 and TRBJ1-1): SQTIHQWPATLVQPVGSPLSLECTVEGTSNPNLYWYRQAAGRGLQLLFYSVGIGQISSEVPQNLSASRPQDRQFILSSKKLLLSDSGFYLCAWRPGGNTEAFFGQGTRLTVV.

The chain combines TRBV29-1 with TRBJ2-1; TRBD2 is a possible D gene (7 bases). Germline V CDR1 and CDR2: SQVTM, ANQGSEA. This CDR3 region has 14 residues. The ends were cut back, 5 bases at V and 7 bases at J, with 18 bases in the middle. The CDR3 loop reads CSVLRGATYNEQFF. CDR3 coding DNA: TGCAGCGTTCTACGGGGGGCTACTTATAATGAGCAGTTCTTC.

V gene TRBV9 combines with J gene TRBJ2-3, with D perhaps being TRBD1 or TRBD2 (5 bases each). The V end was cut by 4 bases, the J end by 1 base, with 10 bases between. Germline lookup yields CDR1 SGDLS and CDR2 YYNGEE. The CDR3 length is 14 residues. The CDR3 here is CASSRGVGTDTQYF. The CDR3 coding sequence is TGTGCCAGCAGCCGAGGGGTTGGCACAGATACGCAGTATTTT. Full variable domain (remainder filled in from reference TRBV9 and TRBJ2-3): DSGVTQTPKHLITATGQRVTLRCSPRSGDLSVYWYQQSLDQGLQFLIQYYNGEERAKGNILERFSAQQFPDLHSELNLSSLELGDSALYFCASSRGVGTDTQYFGPGTRLTVL.

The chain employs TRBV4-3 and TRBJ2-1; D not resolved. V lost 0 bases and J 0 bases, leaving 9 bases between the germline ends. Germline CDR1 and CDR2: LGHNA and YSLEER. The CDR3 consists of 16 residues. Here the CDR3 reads CASSQDSPSSYNEQFF. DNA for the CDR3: TGCGCCAGCAGCCAAGATTCGCCAAGCTCCTACAATGAGCAGTTCTTC.

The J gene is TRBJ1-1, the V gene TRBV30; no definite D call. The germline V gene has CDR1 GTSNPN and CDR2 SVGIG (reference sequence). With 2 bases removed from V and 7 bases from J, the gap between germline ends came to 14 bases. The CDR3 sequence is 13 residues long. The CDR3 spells CAWSTRRTIEAFF. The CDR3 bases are TGTGCCTGGAGTACCCGCAGGACTATTGAAGCTTTCTTT.

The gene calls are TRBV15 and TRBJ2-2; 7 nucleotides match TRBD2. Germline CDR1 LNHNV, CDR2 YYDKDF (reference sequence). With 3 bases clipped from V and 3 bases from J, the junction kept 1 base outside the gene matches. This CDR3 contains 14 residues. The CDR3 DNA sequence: TGTGCCACCAGCAGTGGGGGGGACACCGGGGAGCTGTTTTTT. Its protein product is CATSSGGDTGELFF.

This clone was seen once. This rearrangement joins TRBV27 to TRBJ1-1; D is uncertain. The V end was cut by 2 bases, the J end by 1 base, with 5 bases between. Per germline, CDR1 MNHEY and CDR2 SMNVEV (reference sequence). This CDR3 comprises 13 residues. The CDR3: CASSLTRNTEAFF. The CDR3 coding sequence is TGTGCCAGCAGTTTAACCAGGAACACTGAAGCTTTCTTT.

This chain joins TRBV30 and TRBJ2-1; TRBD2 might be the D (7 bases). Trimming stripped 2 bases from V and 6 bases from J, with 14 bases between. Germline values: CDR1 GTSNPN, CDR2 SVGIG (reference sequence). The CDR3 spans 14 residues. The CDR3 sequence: CAWSYGGLTNEQFF. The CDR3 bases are TGTGCCTGGAGTTACGGGGGGCTGACCAATGAGCAGTTCTTC.

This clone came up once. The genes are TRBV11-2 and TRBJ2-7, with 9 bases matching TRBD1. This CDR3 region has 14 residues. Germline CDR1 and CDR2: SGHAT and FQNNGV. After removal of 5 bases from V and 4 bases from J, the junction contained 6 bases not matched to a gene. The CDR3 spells CASSRGTGTYEQYF. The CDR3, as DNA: TGTGCCAGCAGCCGAGGGACAGGGACGTACGAGCAGTACTTC.

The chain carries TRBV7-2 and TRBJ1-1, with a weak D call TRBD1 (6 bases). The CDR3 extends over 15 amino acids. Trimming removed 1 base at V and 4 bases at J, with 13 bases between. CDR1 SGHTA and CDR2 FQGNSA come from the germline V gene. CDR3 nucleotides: TGTGCCAGCAGCTTAGTTGCGGGGGCGGGCACTGAAGCTTTCTTT. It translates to CASSLVAGAGTEAFF.

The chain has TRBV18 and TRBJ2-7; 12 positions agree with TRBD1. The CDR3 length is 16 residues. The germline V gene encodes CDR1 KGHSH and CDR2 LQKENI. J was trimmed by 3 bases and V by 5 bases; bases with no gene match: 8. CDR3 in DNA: TGTGCCAGCTCATCCCAGGGGACAGGGGGCTTCTACGAGCAGTACTTC. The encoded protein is CASSSQGTGGFYEQYF.

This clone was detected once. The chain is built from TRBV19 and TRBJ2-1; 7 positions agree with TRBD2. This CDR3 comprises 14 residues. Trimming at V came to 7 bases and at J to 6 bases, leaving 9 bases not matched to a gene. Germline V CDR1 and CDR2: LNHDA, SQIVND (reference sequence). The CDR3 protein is CASKDGASGNEQFF. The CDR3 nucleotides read TGTGCCAGTAAGGACGGGGCTAGCGGCAATGAGCAGTTCTTC.

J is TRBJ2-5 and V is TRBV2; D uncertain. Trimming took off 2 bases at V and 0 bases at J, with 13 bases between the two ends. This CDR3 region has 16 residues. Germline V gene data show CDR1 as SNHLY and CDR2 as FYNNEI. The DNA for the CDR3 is TGTGCCAGCAGTGAATGGTTTGGCTCGTACCAAGAGACCCAGTACTTC. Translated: CASSEWFGSYQETQYF.

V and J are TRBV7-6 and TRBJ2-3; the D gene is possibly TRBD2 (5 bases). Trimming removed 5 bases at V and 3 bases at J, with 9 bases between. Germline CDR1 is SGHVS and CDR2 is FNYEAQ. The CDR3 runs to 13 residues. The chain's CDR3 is CASSRAGTDTQYF. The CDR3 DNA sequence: TGTGCCAGCAGCCGTGCGGGTACAGATACGCAGTATTTT.

DNA for the CDR3: TGCGCCAGCAGCGGGGGGCAGGGAGGAGCTTTCTTT. It encodes CASSGGQGGAFF. V is TRBV4-1 and J is TRBJ1-1, with a possible D match to TRBD1 (6 bases). The CDR3 consists of 12 residues. The V gene lost 5 bases and the J gene lost 10 bases, with 14 bases spanning the gap. Germline-derived CDR1 and CDR2 are MGHRA and YSYEKL.

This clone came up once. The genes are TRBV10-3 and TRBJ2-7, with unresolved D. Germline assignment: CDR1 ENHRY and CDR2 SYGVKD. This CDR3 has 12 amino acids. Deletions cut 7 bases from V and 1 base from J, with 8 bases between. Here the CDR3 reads CAIKGSSYEQYF. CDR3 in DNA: TGTGCCATCAAGGGCAGTTCCTACGAGCAGTACTTC.

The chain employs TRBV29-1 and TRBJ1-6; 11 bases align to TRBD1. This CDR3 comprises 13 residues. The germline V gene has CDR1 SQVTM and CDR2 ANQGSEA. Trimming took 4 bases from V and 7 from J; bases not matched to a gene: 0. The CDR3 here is CSVGDRGNSPLHF. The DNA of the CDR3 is TGCAGCGTTGGGGACAGGGGGAATTCACCCCTCCACTTT.

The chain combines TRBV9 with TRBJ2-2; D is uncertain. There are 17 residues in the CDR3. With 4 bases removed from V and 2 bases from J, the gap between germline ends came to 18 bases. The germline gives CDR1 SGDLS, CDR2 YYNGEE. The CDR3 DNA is TGTGCCAGCAGCCCCCGTGGTGGGCTTCTCAACACCGGGGAGCTGTTTTTT. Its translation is CASSPRGGLLNTGELFF.

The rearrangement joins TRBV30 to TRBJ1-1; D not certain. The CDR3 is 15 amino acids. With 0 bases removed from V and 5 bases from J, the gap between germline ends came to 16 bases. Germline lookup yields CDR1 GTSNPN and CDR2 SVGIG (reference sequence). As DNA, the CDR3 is TGTGCCTGGAGTGTACGGAACATCGTGGGGACTGAAGCTTTCTTT. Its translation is CAWSVRNIVGTEAFF.

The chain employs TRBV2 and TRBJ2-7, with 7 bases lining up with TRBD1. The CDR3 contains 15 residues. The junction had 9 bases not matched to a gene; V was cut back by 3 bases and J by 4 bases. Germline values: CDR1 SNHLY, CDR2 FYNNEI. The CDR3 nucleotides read TGTGCCAGCAGTGAGTTGACAGGGATGGAGTACGAGCAGTACTTC. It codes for CASSELTGMEYEQYF.

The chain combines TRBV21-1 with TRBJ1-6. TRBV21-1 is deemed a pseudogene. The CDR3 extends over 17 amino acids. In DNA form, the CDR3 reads TGTGCCAGCAGCAAAGAGGGCCCGGCCTCCAATAATTCACCCCTCCACTTT. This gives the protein CASSKEGPASNNSPLHF.